The rows below give T cell receptor beta chains drawn from one sample of a study of post-analysis software for immune sequencing data. Using its own MiXCR run on the PCR reads, TCRdb lists one record per CDR3 protein. This table holds hundreds of thousands of distinct CDR3 sequences, about 57% found once. The sample comprised blood. Receptors originate from a girl aged 5-17 years with multiple sclerosis. Each CDR3 is given with its conserved first and last residue. D genes are given only for firm matches. Size is omitted from some rows. Given values are once, few, many or a class for expanded clones.

j_gene | abundance | d_gene | v_gene | CDR3nt | CDR3aa
TRBJ2-5 | few | . | TRBV20-1 | TGCAGTGCTACGAGTGGGGGTATTGGGACCCAGTACTTC | CSATSGGIGTQYF
TRBJ2-5 | few | TRBD2 | TRBV5-1 | TGCGCCAGCAGCGGTGAAGGGACTAGCGGGACAGAGACCCAGTACTTC | CASSGEGTSGTETQYF
TRBJ2-7 | . | . | TRBV15 | TGTGCCACCAGCAGAGGTGGAGGAGATGCATACGAGCAGTACTTC | CATSRGGGDAYEQYF
TRBJ2-3 | few | . | TRBV27 | TGTGCTAGCAGTTTAGATGGGGCTAGTCAGTATTTT | CASSLDGASQYF
TRBJ1-2 | few | . | TRBV6-6 | TGTGCCAGCAGTCAGACAACTCGCTATGGCTACACCTTC | CASSQTTRYGYTF
TRBJ2-1 | . | TRBD2 | TRBV12-3/TRBV12-4 | TGTGCCAGCATCCAGAGGGGGCTAGCGGGGGGAAATGAGCAGTTCTTC | CASIQRGLAGGNEQFF
TRBJ1-2 | . | . | TRBV3-1 | TGTGCCAGCAGCCCATCCCCCTACACCTTC | CASSPSPYTF
TRBJ2-3 | . | TRBD1 | TRBV9 | TGTGCCAGCAGCGAATCGGGACAGCACACAGATACGCAGTATTTT | CASSESGQHTDTQYF
TRBJ1-2 | . | TRBD1 | TRBV12-3/TRBV12-4 | TGTGCCAGCAGGTCCAACAGGGGGTCTAACTATGGCTACACCTTC | CASRSNRGSNYGYTF
TRBJ2-4 | . | . | TRBV20-1 | TGCAGTGCTAGAGATGTGTACTTGGATTCCAAAAACATTCAGTACTTC | CSARDVYLDSKNIQYF
TRBJ2-3 | . | . | TRBV20-1 | TGCAGTGCTGACACCCGGGACTCCCGCACAGATACGCAGTATTTT | CSADTRDSRTDTQYF
TRBJ2-1 | . | . | TRBV20-1 | TGCAGTGCTAGAGGACTAGTTACCTACAATGAGCAGTTCTTC | CSARGLVTYNEQFF
TRBJ2-4 | once | TRBD2 | TRBV25-1 | TGTGCCAGCAGTGAATTTCGGGGGGGAAACATTCAGTACTTC | CASSEFRGGNIQYF
TRBJ2-5 | few | TRBD1 | TRBV29-1 | TGCAGCGTCACACAGGGGGCGCGTGAGCAGTACTTC | CSVTQGAREQYF
TRBJ2-3 | . | . | TRBV7-3 | TGTGCCAGCAGCTTAGGGTCGGTTGGGGTTAGCACAGATACGCAGTATTTT | CASSLGSVGVSTDTQYF
TRBJ2-1 | . | . | TRBV12-3/TRBV12-4 | TGTGCCAGCACCACAGGGGGGGGGGACTACTCCTACAATGAGCAGTTCTTC | CASTTGGGDYSYNEQFF
TRBJ1-1 | . | TRBD1 | TRBV5-1 | TGCGCCAGCAGCTGGGGACAGCTGAACACTGAAGCTTTCTTT | CASSWGQLNTEAFF
TRBJ1-1 | . | TRBD1 | TRBV29-1 | TGCAGCGTTCAACAGGGGGAAGCTTTCTTT | CSVQQGEAFF
TRBJ1-4 | . | . | TRBV7-9 | TGTGCCAGCAGCCACTGGGGGGACCGAGAAAAACTGTTTTTT | CASSHWGDREKLFF
TRBJ2-1 | once | . | TRBV29-1 | TGCAGCGTTGAGGTGGACCCCGGCGATGAGCAGTTCTTC | CSVEVDPGDEQFF
TRBJ2-3 | once | . | TRBV11-1 | TGTGCCAGCAGCTTAGTGGCGCGCACAGATACGCAGTATTTT | CASSLVARTDTQYF
TRBJ2-2 | . | . | TRBV20-1 | TGCAGTGCTAGAGTAGGCGGGACTTATAACACCGGGGAGCTGTTTTTT | CSARVGGTYNTGELFF
TRBJ2-5 | . | . | TRBV7-2 | TGTGCCAGCAGCTGGGGAACAGGGAGGAAAGAGACCCAGTACTTC | CASSWGTGRKETQYF
TRBJ2-1 | . | TRBD1 | TRBV29-1 | TGCAGCGCACCGTTGACAGGGGGTTGGAATGAGCAGTTCTTC | CSAPLTGGWNEQFF
TRBJ2-2 | . | TRBD2 | TRBV5-1 | TGCGCCAGCAGCTTGGCCGGACTAGCGGGGGCTACCGGGGAGCTGTTTTTT | CASSLAGLAGATGELFF
TRBJ2-3 | few | . | TRBV10-3 | TGTGCCATCAGTGTAGGTAGCGTCGGTGATACGCAGTATTTT | CAISVGSVGDTQYF
TRBJ1-6 | . | TRBD1 | TRBV6-1 | TGTGCCAGCAGTGTTGCAGGGGGTGATTCACCCCTCCACTTT | CASSVAGGDSPLHF
TRBJ2-5 | once | TRBD2 | TRBV6-1 | TGTGCCAGCAGTGACCGGCGTGGGACTAGCGGGAGTTTAGAGACCCAGTACTTC | CASSDRRGTSGSLETQYF
TRBJ2-7 | . | . | TRBV29-1 | TGCAGCGTTGAGAGTCAGACCTACGAGCAGTACTTC | CSVESQTYEQYF
TRBJ1-1 | few | . | TRBV6-1 | TGTGCCAGCAGTCTCCGGCTCGCCTGGGCTGAAGCTTTCTTT | CASSLRLAWAEAFF
TRBJ1-5 | . | . | TRBV25-1 | TGTGCCAGCAGTGAATCGGGGGCCAATCAGCCCCAGCATTTT | CASSESGANQPQHF
TRBJ2-1 | . | TRBD1 | TRBV6-6 | TGTGCCAGCACGCGACAGGGGCACAATGAGCAGTTCTTC | CASTRQGHNEQFF
TRBJ1-2 | many | . | TRBV29-1 | TGCAGCGTGGGACACAGCTCACATGGCTACACCTTC | CSVGHSSHGYTF
TRBJ1-2 | few | TRBD1 | TRBV18 | TGTGCCAGCTCACCGGGACAGTCTGGCTACACCTTC | CASSPGQSGYTF
TRBJ2-3 | . | . | TRBV5-1 | TGCGCCAGCAGCTCAGCCGGGCTCGACCGCACAGATACGCAGTATTTT | CASSSAGLDRTDTQYF
TRBJ2-5 | . | . | TRBV6-6 | TGTGCCAGCAGTTACTCGTGGCGTTCCGCCCAAGAGACCCAGTACTTC | CASSYSWRSAQETQYF
TRBJ2-1 | . | TRBD2 | TRBV20-1 | TGCAGTGCTCCTACCGCCGGACTAGCGGGAGTCTCCGAACGGTACAATGAGCAGTTCTTC | CSAPTAGLAGVSERYNEQFF